The sequence of this T cell receptor (beta chain) was determined in a study of T-cell reconstitution after alpha-beta-depleted transplantation in children. Study-level results: Reportedly, roughly two months post-transplant, alpha-beta T cells arose from several hundred expanded graft clones. Among T cells one year after transplant, newly produced cells accounted for most counts and diversity. For some patients, TCRbeta diversity was high at day 60 because of recipient T cells and thymic progenitors that survived.

CDR1 is MDHEN, CDR2 SYDVKM, per germline. The CDR3 sequence is 17 residues long. Trimming removed 2 bases from V and 3 bases from J, with 17 bases in between. Many counts were recorded for this clonotype. The target antigen is unknown. As it was prepared, the TCRbeta library received unique molecular identifiers. TCRdb recomputed calls from the PCR reads with MiXCR, one row per CDR3 protein. The table includes 25,000 to 35,000 distinct CDR3 sequences, around 7% detected once. The sequence was obtained from a child under three years old who had a stem cell transplant for acute myeloid leukemia, so the T cells may come from the graft donor. The gene calls are TRBV28 and TRBJ2-1; possibly TRBD1 for D (5 bases). The sample was peripheral blood, taken 60 days after TCRalphabeta/CD19-depleted stem cell transplant. Here the CDR3 DNA reads TGTGCCAGCAGTTTAGGGTTAGGGGCCCTACACTACAATGAGCAGTTCTTC. Translating it yields CASSLGLGALHYNEQFF.